This TCR beta chain comes out of a study of spatial heterogeneity in lung cancer. Study-level background: Sequenced were any available follow-up PBMC samples, which had been obtained a median of approximately two years after resection.

From the 5' RACE reads, TCRdb called clonotypes with MiXCR, one entry per CDR3 protein. The sample yields some 36,000 distinct CDR3 sequences, 6% to 9.5% seen once. V was clipped by 7 bases and J by 5 bases; unmatched bases: 4. The CDR3 runs 15 residues. Germline V gene sequence: CDR1 SNHLY, CDR2 FYNNEI. Time point described: blood at routine non-recurrence follow-up after resection. The TCR originated in a male donor with early-stage non-small cell lung cancer. The chain is built from TRBV2 and TRBJ2-2, with 13 bases aligning to TRBD2. This material consisted of PBMCs, taken at follow-up. The CDR3 loop reads CASNRGLAGTGELFF. Written as DNA, the CDR3 is TGTGCCAGCAACCGGGGACTAGCGGGAACCGGGGAGCTGTTTTTT.